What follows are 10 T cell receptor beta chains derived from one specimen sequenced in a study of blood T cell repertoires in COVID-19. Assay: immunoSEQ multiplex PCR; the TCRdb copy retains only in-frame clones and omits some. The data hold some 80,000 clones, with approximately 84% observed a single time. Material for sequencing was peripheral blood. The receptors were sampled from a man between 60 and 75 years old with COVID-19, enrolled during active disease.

The chain's CDR3 is CASSFLYDQPQHF. DNA of the CDR3: TGTGCCAGCAGCTTCCTATATGATCAGCCCCAGCATTTT. The chain uses TRBV5-5 and TRBJ1-5; D gene ambiguous. Germline assignment: CDR1 SGHKS and CDR2 YYEKEE (reference sequence). The CDR3 is 13 amino acids. The germline V and J ends were trimmed by 2 bases and 5 bases, with 8 bases remaining between them.

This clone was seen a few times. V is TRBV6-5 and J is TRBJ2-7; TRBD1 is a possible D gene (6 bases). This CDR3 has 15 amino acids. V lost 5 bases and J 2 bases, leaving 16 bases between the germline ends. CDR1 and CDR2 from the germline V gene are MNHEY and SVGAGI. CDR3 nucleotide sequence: TGTGCCAGCAGTCCCTACAGGGCCGAGGCCTACGAGCAGTACTTC. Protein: CASSPYRAEAYEQYF.

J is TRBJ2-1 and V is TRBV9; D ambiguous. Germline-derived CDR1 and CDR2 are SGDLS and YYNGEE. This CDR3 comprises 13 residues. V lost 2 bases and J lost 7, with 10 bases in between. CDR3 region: CASSVNVENEQFF. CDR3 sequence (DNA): TGTGCCAGCAGCGTGAACGTCGAGAATGAGCAGTTCTTC.

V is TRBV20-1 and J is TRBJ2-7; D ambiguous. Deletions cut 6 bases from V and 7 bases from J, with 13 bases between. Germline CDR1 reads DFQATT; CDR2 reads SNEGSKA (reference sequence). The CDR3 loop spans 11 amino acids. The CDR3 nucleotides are TGCAGTGCCAATTTCCTGCGGGAGCAGTACTTC. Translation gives CSANFLREQYF.

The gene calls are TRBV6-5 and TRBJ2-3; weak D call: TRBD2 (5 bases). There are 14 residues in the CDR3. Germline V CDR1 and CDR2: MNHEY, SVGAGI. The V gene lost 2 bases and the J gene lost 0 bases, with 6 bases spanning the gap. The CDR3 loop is CASSYRESTDTQYF. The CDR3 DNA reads TGTGCCAGCAGTTACCGGGAAAGCACAGATACGCAGTATTTT.

This chain's CDR3 is CASSNQGINYLNTGELFF. The CDR3 DNA reads TGCGCCAGCAGCAATCAGGGAATCAACTACTTAAACACCGGGGAGCTGTTTTTT. The chain is built from TRBV4-1 and TRBJ2-2; the D gene is possibly TRBD1 (5 bases). The CDR3 is 18 residues long. Looked up from germline, CDR1 is MGHRA and CDR2 is YSYEKL. Trimming removed 5 bases at V and 2 bases at J, with 21 bases between.

CDR3 in amino acids: CASSAALGQGAGGYTF. The DNA for the CDR3 is TGTGCCAGCAGTGCCGCCCTGGGACAGGGGGCTGGTGGCTACACCTTC. The genes are TRBV6-1 and TRBJ1-2, with 12 bases fitting TRBD1. CDR1 MNHNS and CDR2 SASEGT come from the germline V gene. J was trimmed by 7 bases and V by 4 bases; bases with no gene match: 10. The CDR3 has 16 residues.

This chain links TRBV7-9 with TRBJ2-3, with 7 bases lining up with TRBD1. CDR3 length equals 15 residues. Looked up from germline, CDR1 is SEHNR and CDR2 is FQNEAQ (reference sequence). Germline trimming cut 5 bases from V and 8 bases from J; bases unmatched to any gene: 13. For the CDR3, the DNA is TGTGCCAGCAGCCCTCAAGGGGGCCCCCGGGGTACGCAGTATTTT. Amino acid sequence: CASSPQGGPRGTQYF.

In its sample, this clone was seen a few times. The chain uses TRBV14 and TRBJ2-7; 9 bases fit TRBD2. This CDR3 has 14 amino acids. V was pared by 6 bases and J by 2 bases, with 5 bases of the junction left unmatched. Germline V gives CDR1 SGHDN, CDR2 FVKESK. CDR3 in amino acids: CASSRGGGAYEQYF. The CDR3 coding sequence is TGTGCCAGCAGTCGCGGGGGGGGCGCCTACGAGCAGTACTTC.

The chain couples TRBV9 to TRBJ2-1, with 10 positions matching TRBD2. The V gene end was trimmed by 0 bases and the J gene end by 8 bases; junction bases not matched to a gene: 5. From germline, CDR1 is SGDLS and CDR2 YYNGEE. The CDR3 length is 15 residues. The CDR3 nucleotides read TGTGCCAGCAGCGTAGGCCTAGCGGGAGTCCATGAGCAGTTCTTC. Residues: CASSVGLAGVHEQFF.